The rows below give T cell receptor beta chains drawn from one sample of a study of OX40 agonist ivuxolimab in advanced cancers. Only in-frame clones appear in the TCRdb table, and some are missing; sequencing was by immunoSEQ multiplex PCR. The sample contains approximately 96,000 clones, about 90% of which appear only once. The specimen comprised CD4+ or CD8+ T cells sorted from blood, sampled in a trial of the OX40 agonist ivuxolimab. The receptors derive from an adult with an advanced solid tumor such as melanoma, head and neck, liver or kidney cancer. Each CDR3 is given with its conserved first and last residue. D genes are given only for firm matches. Size is stated for part of the rows, as once, few or many counts, or as a class when the clone is expanded.

clone size: few; D gene: .; V gene: TRBV5-1; J gene: TRBJ1-1; CDR3 protein: CASSLGGVNTEAFF; CDR3 DNA: TGCGCCAGCAGCTTGGGGGGAGTAAACACTGAAGCTTTCTTT
clone size: .; D gene: .; V gene: TRBV9; J gene: TRBJ2-5; CDR3 protein: CASSVDGGRETQYF; CDR3 DNA: TGTGCCAGCAGCGTAGATGGAGGGAGGGAGACCCAGTACTTC
clone size: once; D gene: .; V gene: TRBV29-1; J gene: TRBJ2-7; CDR3 protein: CSVGTVSHEQYF; CDR3 DNA: TGCAGCGTTGGGACAGTGTCCCACGAGCAGTACTTC
clone size: .; D gene: TRBD1; V gene: TRBV18; J gene: TRBJ2-5; CDR3 protein: CASSPAGTEETQYF; CDR3 DNA: TGTGCCAGCTCACCAGCAGGGACAGAAGAGACCCAGTACTTC
clone size: few; D gene: .; V gene: TRBV21-1; J gene: TRBJ1-2; CDR3 protein: CASSNDRGEDYGYTF; CDR3 DNA: TGTGCCAGCAGCAATGACAGGGGGGAAGACTATGGCTACACCTTC
clone size: .; D gene: .; V gene: TRBV7-9; J gene: TRBJ1-2; CDR3 protein: CASSLNPTGPYRYYGYTF; CDR3 DNA: TGTGCCAGCAGCTTAAATCCGACAGGTCCTTACCGTTACTATGGCTACACCTTC
clone size: .; D gene: .; V gene: TRBV28; J gene: TRBJ1-3; CDR3 protein: CASSEGRREGNTIYF; CDR3 DNA: TGTGCCAGCAGCGAGGGGAGGAGGGAAGGAAACACCATATATTTT
clone size: once; D gene: .; V gene: TRBV5-1; J gene: TRBJ2-3; CDR3 protein: CASSLQPSTDTQYF; CDR3 DNA: TGCGCCAGCAGCTTGCAGCCTAGCACAGATACGCAGTATTTT
clone size: .; D gene: TRBD1; V gene: TRBV7-9; J gene: TRBJ1-1; CDR3 protein: CASSLGTGQLEAFF; CDR3 DNA: TGTGCCAGCAGCCTTGGGACAGGTCAACTAGAAGCTTTCTTT
clone size: .; D gene: .; V gene: TRBV11-2; J gene: TRBJ1-1; CDR3 protein: CASSKNTGGATEAFF; CDR3 DNA: TGTGCCAGCAGTAAAAACACGGGGGGTGCCACTGAAGCTTTCTTT
clone size: once; D gene: .; V gene: TRBV6-1; J gene: TRBJ1-1; CDR3 protein: CASSEALIANTEAFF; CDR3 DNA: TGTGCCAGCAGTGAAGCGCTCATCGCGAACACTGAAGCTTTCTTT
clone size: .; D gene: .; V gene: TRBV5-5; J gene: TRBJ1-2; CDR3 protein: CASSLQVGTAYGYTF; CDR3 DNA: TGTGCCAGCAGCTTGCAGGTCGGGACTGCCTATGGCTACACCTTC
clone size: .; D gene: .; V gene: TRBV11-2; J gene: TRBJ2-7; CDR3 protein: CASSLASSAYEQYF; CDR3 DNA: TGTGCCAGCAGCTTAGCTTCTTCGGCTTACGAGCAGTACTTC
clone size: .; D gene: .; V gene: TRBV29-1; J gene: TRBJ2-5; CDR3 protein: CSVEVQETQYF; CDR3 DNA: TGCAGCGTTGAGGTCCAAGAGACCCAGTACTTC
clone size: .; D gene: .; V gene: TRBV28; J gene: TRBJ2-7; CDR3 protein: CASSRSYEQYF; CDR3 DNA: TGTGCCAGCAGCCGGTCATACGAGCAGTACTTC
clone size: .; D gene: .; V gene: TRBV6-5; J gene: TRBJ2-5; CDR3 protein: CASSYSYRDETQYF; CDR3 DNA: TGTGCCAGCAGTTATTCCTACAGGGACGAGACCCAGTACTTC
clone size: once; D gene: .; V gene: TRBV28; J gene: TRBJ1-1; CDR3 protein: CASSFSGILVKAEAFF; CDR3 DNA: TGTGCCAGCAGTTTCTCCGGGATCCTGGTGAAAGCTGAAGCTTTCTTT
clone size: .; D gene: TRBD1; V gene: TRBV28; J gene: TRBJ1-2; CDR3 protein: CASSPPGQYGYGYTF; CDR3 DNA: TGTGCCAGCAGTCCCCCGGGACAGTATGGCTATGGCTACACCTTC
clone size: .; D gene: TRBD2; V gene: TRBV5-1; J gene: TRBJ2-1; CDR3 protein: CASSLVPGLASSNEQFF; CDR3 DNA: TGCGCCAGCAGCTTGGTGCCGGGACTAGCGTCGTCCAATGAGCAGTTCTTC
clone size: .; D gene: TRBD1; V gene: TRBV6-4; J gene: TRBJ1-2; CDR3 protein: CASSDSSRTGGYYGYTF; CDR3 DNA: TGTGCCAGCAGTGACTCATCCCGGACAGGGGGCTACTATGGCTACACCTTC
clone size: .; D gene: .; V gene: TRBV28; J gene: TRBJ1-2; CDR3 protein: CASSPDFGGYTF; CDR3 DNA: TGTGCCAGCAGTCCGGACTTCGGGGGCTACACCTTC
clone size: .; D gene: .; V gene: TRBV5-1; J gene: TRBJ1-4; CDR3 protein: CASSVPVSGAGEKLFF; CDR3 DNA: TGCGCCAGCAGCGTCCCCGTATCAGGGGCGGGTGAAAAACTGTTTTTT
clone size: once; D gene: .; V gene: TRBV6-1; J gene: TRBJ2-1; CDR3 protein: CASSEETSKVRLF; CDR3 DNA: TGTGCCAGCAGTGAAGAGACTAGTAAGGTTAGGCTCTTC
clone size: .; D gene: TRBD2; V gene: TRBV14; J gene: TRBJ2-1; CDR3 protein: CASSQELAGNEQFF; CDR3 DNA: TGTGCCAGCAGCCAAGAACTAGCGGGGAATGAGCAGTTCTTC
clone size: .; D gene: .; V gene: TRBV11-1; J gene: TRBJ2-5; CDR3 protein: CASSSRRETQYF; CDR3 DNA: TGTGCCAGCAGCTCCCGGAGGGAGACCCAGTACTTC
clone size: few; D gene: TRBD1; V gene: TRBV5-1; J gene: TRBJ2-7; CDR3 protein: CASSLGWTGSNEQYF; CDR3 DNA: TGCGCCAGCAGCCTAGGGTGGACAGGGAGCAACGAGCAGTACTTC
clone size: .; D gene: .; V gene: TRBV7-2; J gene: TRBJ2-5; CDR3 protein: CASSRFHQETQYF; CDR3 DNA: TGTGCCAGCAGCCGATTCCACCAAGAGACCCAGTACTTC
clone size: .; D gene: .; V gene: TRBV7-2; J gene: TRBJ1-3; CDR3 protein: CASSLRLSLGNTIYF; CDR3 DNA: TGTGCCAGCAGCCTCCGACTCTCTCTCGGGAACACCATATATTTT
clone size: .; D gene: .; V gene: TRBV11-2; J gene: TRBJ1-5; CDR3 protein: CASSLDTGGNQPQHF; CDR3 DNA: TGTGCCAGCAGCTTAGATACGGGGGGCAATCAGCCCCAGCATTTT
clone size: .; D gene: TRBD1; V gene: TRBV28; J gene: TRBJ1-1; CDR3 protein: CASSPRTGGTEAFF; CDR3 DNA: TGTGCCAGCAGTCCCCGGACAGGGGGGACTGAAGCTTTCTTT
clone size: .; D gene: TRBD2; V gene: TRBV6-1; J gene: TRBJ2-1; CDR3 protein: CASSGGLAGARNEQFF; CDR3 DNA: TGTGCCAGCAGTGGGGGGCTAGCGGGAGCTAGGAATGAGCAGTTCTTC
clone size: .; D gene: .; V gene: TRBV9; J gene: TRBJ2-5; CDR3 protein: CASSSLSGYGETQYF; CDR3 DNA: TGTGCCAGCAGCTCGTTGTCAGGGTATGGGGAGACCCAGTACTTC